A single sample gave rise to the 5 T cell receptor beta chains below, sequenced in a study of T cells expressing NK-cell markers. TCRdb reanalyzed the 5' RACE reads, giving one entry per CDR3 protein sequence and no DNA. Recorded here are around 550,000 distinct CDR3 sequences; the top ten clones represent roughly 3.5%. Material: blood T cells: a sorted CD56 or NKG2C T cell subset, CD4+ or CD8+ T cells, or bulk PBMC T cells (not recorded which). Every receptor here comes from a man aged 18 to 30 in good health.

The CDR3 spells CSVEVVGTTSSYNEQFF. V is TRBV29-1 and J is TRBJ2-1; lacking DNA, the TRBD1 call made by TCRdb goes unchecked. The CDR3 consists of 17 residues. Per germline, CDR1 SQVTM and CDR2 ANQGSEA.

The rearrangement joins TRBV9 to TRBJ2-3; TCRdb names TRBD2, which stays unverified in the absence of DNA. The CDR3 is 16 amino acids. Germline CDR1 reads SGDLS; CDR2 reads YYNGEE. CDR3: CASSVAASGSTDTQYF.

The V gene is TRBV20-1, the J gene TRBJ1-2; TCRdb indicates TRBD1, and absent DNA this call remains unverified. Per the germline V gene, CDR1 is DFQATT and CDR2 is SNEGSKA (reference sequence). The CDR3 sequence is 16 residues long. The chain's CDR3 is CSALDRGPGISYGYTF.

The V and J genes are TRBV28 and TRBJ2-7; TCRdb's D call of TRBD1 is untestable without DNA. CDR3 size: 13 residues. Germline CDR1 is MDHEN and CDR2 is SYDVKM. The chain's CDR3 is CASSLSPGDEQYF. Variable domain in full (rest from reference TRBV28 and TRBJ2-7): DVKVTQSSRYLVKRTGEKVFLECVQDMDHENMFWYRQDPGLGLRLIYFSYDVKMKEKGDIPEGYSVSREKKERFSLILESASTNQTSMYLCASSLSPGDEQYFGPGTRLTVT.

The chain couples TRBV6-1 to TRBJ2-3; the D gene TCRdb calls, TRBD1, cannot be checked with no DNA. Germline V gives CDR1 MNHNS, CDR2 SASEGT. The CDR3 contains 16 residues. This chain's CDR3 is CASSPLRGADSDTQYF.